This TCR beta chain was captured in a study of OX40 agonist ivuxolimab in advanced cancers. Overall study: A male proportion of 82.7% was recorded, with mean age about 62 years and range roughly 23 to 85. Study results and caveats: Both blood CD4+ and CD8+ T cells showed clonal growth by week 6 at 0.1 to 3.0 mg/kg.

The CDR3 extends over 14 amino acids. Per the germline V gene, CDR1 is LGHNA and CDR2 is YSLEER. Trimming at V came to 2 bases and at J to 8 bases, leaving 7 bases not matched to a gene. Regarding this clone: What it binds is not known.

Exclusion applied to patients with autoimmune disease history or systemic immunosuppression. Sequencing used immunoSEQ multiplex PCR; TCRdb keeps in-frame clones, though not all of them. The data hold roughly 66,000 clones, with roughly 85% observed a single time. This specimen consisted of CD4+ or CD8+ T cells sorted from blood, obtained in a trial of the OX40 agonist ivuxolimab. V is TRBV4-3 and J is TRBJ1-2; 8 bases align to TRBD1. The sequence was obtained from an adult with an advanced solid tumor such as melanoma, head and neck, liver or kidney cancer. Here the CDR3 DNA reads TGCGCCAGCAGCCAACCAGGGGGCGCGGGCGGCTACACCTTC. Residues: CASSQPGGAGGYTF.